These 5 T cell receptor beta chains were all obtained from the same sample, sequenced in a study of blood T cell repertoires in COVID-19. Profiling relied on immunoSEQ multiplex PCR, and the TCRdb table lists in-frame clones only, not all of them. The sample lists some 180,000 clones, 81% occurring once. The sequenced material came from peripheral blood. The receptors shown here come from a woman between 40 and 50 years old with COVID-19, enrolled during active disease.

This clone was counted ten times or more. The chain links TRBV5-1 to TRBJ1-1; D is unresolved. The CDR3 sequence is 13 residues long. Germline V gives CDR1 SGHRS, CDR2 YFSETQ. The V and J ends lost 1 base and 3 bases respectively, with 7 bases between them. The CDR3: CASSLSEYTEAFF. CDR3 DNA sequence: TGCGCCAGCAGCTTGTCTGAGTACACTGAAGCTTTCTTT.

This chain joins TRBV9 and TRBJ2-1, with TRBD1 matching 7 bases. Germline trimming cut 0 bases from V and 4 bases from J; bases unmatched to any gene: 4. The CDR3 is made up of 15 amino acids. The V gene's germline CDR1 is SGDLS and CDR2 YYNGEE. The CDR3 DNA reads TGTGCCAGCAGCGTAGGGACAGGAGGATACAATGAGCAGTTCTTC. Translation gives CASSVGTGGYNEQFF. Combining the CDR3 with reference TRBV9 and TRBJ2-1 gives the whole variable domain DSGVTQTPKHLITATGQRVTLRCSPRSGDLSVYWYQQSLDQGLQFLIQYYNGEERAKGNILERFSAQQFPDLHSELNLSSLELGDSALYFCASSVGTGGYNEQFFGPGTRLTVL.

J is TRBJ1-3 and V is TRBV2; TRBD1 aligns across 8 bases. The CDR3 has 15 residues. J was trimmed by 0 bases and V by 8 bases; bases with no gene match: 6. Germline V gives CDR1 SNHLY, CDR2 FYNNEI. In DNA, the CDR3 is TGTGCCAGCTGGGGACAGGCCAGCTCTGGAAACACCATATATTTT. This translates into CASWGQASSGNTIYF.

CDR3 in amino acids: CASSESFGLAGAEETQYF. CDR3 in DNA: TGCGCCAGCAGTGAGTCTTTTGGACTAGCGGGAGCGGAGGAGACCCAGTACTTC. This sequence joins TRBV10-1 and TRBJ2-5; 13 bases map to TRBD2. CDR1 and CDR2 (germline): WNHNN, SYGVQD (reference sequence). The CDR3 extends over 18 amino acids. V lost 0 bases, J lost 5 bases, and 9 bases stayed unmatched.

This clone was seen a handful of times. The CDR3 loop reads CASSLWGGRSEAFF. As DNA, the CDR3 is TGTGCCAGCAGCTTATGGGGGGGAAGGTCTGAAGCTTTCTTT. The chain couples TRBV13 to TRBJ1-1; perhaps TRBD1 as D (5 bases). CDR1 is PRHDT, CDR2 FYEKMQ, per germline (reference sequence). V lost 2 bases to trimming and J lost 6 bases, with 13 bases between them. The CDR3 is 14 amino acids.